This paragraph reports one TCR beta chain. Its antigen is unidentified. Germline values: CDR1 LGHNA, CDR2 YSLEER. The CDR3 loop spans 16 amino acids. Trimming removed 0 bases at V and 1 base at J, with 12 bases between. Systemic immunosuppression or autoimmune disease history was grounds to exclude patients. This record comes from a study of OX40 agonist ivuxolimab in advanced cancers. The overall study: The drug used for patients, ivuxolimab, was an agonistic anti-OX40 (CD134) antibody. Study-level findings and limits: Average numbers of expanded clones were greater in CD8+ T cells than in CD4+.

Method: immunoSEQ multiplex PCR; TCRdb's copy keeps in-frame clones and lacks some. This sample has tens of thousands of clones; 80% to 85% occur once, and the top ten carry roughly 17%. This chain joins TRBV4-3 and TRBJ1-1; weak D call: TRBD1 (5 bases). This material consisted of CD4+ or CD8+ T cells sorted from blood, taken in a trial of the OX40 agonist ivuxolimab. This receptor was obtained from an adult with an advanced solid tumor such as melanoma, head and neck, liver or kidney cancer. The CDR3 region is CASSQDLVRENTEAFF. The CDR3 DNA is TGCGCCAGCAGCCAAGATCTTGTCAGGGAGAACACTGAAGCTTTCTTT.